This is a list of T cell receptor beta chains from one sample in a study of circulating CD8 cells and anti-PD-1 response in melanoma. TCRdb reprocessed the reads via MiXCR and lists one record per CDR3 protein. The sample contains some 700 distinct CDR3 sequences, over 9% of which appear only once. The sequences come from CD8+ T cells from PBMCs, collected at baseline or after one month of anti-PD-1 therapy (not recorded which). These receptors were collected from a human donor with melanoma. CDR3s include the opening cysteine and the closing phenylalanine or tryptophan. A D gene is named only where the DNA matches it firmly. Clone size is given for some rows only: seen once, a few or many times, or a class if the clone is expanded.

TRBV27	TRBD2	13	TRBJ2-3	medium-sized	TGTGCCAGTGGGACTAGCGGCACAGATACGCAGTATTTT	CASGTSGTDTQYF
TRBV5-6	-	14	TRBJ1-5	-	TGTGCCAGCAGCCGAGGGTATAGCAATCAGCCCCAGCATTTT	CASSRGYSNQPQHF
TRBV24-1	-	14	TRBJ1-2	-	TGTGCCACCAGTGATGGGAACAGGAATCACGGCTACACCTTC	CATSDGNRNHGYTF
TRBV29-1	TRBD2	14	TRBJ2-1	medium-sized	TGCAGCGTTGACCCTAGCGGGCTCTACAATGAGCAGTTCTTC	CSVDPSGLYNEQFF
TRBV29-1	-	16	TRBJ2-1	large	TGCAGCGTTGACAGACAGACTACCTCAACGGGCCATGAGCAGTTCTTC	CSVDRQTTSTGHEQFF
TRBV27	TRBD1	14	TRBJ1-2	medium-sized	TGTGCCAGCAGTTTATCGACAGGGAACTATGGCTACACCTTC	CASSLSTGNYGYTF
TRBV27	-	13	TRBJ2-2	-	TGTGCCAGCAGTTTATATGGGGGCGGGAAGCTGTTTTTT	CASSLYGGGKLFF
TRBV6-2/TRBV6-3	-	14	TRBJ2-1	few	TGTGCCAGCCGCCGGGACGGAGCCTACAATGAGCAGTTCTTC	CASRRDGAYNEQFF
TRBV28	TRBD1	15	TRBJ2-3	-	TGTGCCAGCACCCCGGGACAGTCTAGCACAGATACGCAGTATTTT	CASTPGQSSTDTQYF
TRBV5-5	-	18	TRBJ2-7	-	TGTGCCAGCAGCTTGCACCGATTTCAGGGGGGGACTTCCTACGAGCAGTACTTC	CASSLHRFQGGTSYEQYF
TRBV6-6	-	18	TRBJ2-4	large	TGTGCCAGCAGTTATACCCATTCCCCCGGAATAGCCAAAAACATTCAGTACTTC	CASSYTHSPGIAKNIQYF
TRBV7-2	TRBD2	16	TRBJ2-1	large	TGTGCCAGCAGCTTAGCGCAGGCTAGCGGGGGCAGGGAGCAGTTCTTC	CASSLAQASGGREQFF
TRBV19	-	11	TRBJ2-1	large	TGTGCCACCGGGTTCGCTCAAGAGCAGTTCTTC	CATGFAQEQFF
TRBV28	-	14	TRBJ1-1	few	TGTGCCAGCACCCATCCGGGGGCCCCAACTGAAGCTTTCTTT	CASTHPGAPTEAFF
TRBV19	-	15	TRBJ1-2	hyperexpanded	TGTGCCAGTAGTATAACAGCGTCCAGGGTCTATGGCTACACCTTC	CASSITASRVYGYTF
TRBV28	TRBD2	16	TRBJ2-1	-	TGTGCCAGCAGTCTCTTAGGGGTAGCGGGAGGGAATGAGCAGTTCTTC	CASSLLGVAGGNEQFF
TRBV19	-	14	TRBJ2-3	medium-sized	TGTGCCAGTAGTTACAGGACTAGCACAGATACGCAGTATTTT	CASSYRTSTDTQYF
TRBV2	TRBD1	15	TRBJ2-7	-	TGTGCCAGCAGTGAAGGGTACAGGGGGTTCTACGAGCAGTACTTC	CASSEGYRGFYEQYF
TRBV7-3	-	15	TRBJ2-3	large	TGTGCCAGCAGCCTCTCAGTGGGGGCTTTAGATACGCAGTATTTT	CASSLSVGALDTQYF
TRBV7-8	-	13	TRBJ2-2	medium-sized	TGTGCCAGCAGCTTAGCGCTGAACGGGGAGCTGTTTTTT	CASSLALNGELFF
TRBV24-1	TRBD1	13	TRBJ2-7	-	TGTGCCACCAGTGATTCCGACAGGGGGGAGCAGTGCTTC	CATSDSDRGEQCF
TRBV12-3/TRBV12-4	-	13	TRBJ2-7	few	TGTGCCAGCAGTTTAGCCGGTTCCTACGAGCAGTACTTC	CASSLAGSYEQYF
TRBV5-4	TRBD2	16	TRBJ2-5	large	TGTGCCAGCAGCTCCCTAGCGGGGGGTGACCAAGAGACCCAGTACTTC	CASSSLAGGDQETQYF
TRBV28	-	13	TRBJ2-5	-	TGTGCCAGCAGCGACAGGGAGGCCGAGACCCAGTACTTC	CASSDREAETQYF
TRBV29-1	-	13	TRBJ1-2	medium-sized	TGCAGCGTTGAAGATCGGCAGATCTATGGCTACACCTTC	CSVEDRQIYGYTF
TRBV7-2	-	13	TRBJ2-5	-	TGTGCCAGCAGCCCCGGGACGGGGAGGACCCAGTACTTC	CASSPGTGRTQYF
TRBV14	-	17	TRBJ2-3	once	TGTGCCAGCAGCTCCTTAACCGGGCCCGCCGAAACAGATACGCAGTATTTT	CASSSLTGPAETDTQYF
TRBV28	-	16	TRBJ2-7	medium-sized	TGTGCCAGCAGTCCTCTTGACCTGGGGGTTTCCTACGAGCAGTACTTC	CASSPLDLGVSYEQYF
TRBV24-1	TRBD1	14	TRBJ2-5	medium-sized	TGTGCCACCAGTGACTCCGACAGGGGGGAGACCCAGTACTTC	CATSDSDRGETQYF
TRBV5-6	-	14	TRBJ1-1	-	TGTGCCAGCAGCTTTGGTAACCCGAACACTGAAGCTTTCTTT	CASSFGNPNTEAFF